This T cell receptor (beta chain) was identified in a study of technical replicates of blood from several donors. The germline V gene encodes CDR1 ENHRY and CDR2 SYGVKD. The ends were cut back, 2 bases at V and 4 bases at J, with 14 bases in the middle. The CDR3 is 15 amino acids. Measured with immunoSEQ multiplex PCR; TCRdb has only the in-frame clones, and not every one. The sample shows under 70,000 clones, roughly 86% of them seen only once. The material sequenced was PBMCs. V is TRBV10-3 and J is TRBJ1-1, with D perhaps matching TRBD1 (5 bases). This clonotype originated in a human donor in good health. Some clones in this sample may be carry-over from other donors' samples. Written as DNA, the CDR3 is TGTGCCATCAGTGAGGGCTCGACAGTACCCACTGAAGCTTTCTTT. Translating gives CAISEGSTVPTEAFF.